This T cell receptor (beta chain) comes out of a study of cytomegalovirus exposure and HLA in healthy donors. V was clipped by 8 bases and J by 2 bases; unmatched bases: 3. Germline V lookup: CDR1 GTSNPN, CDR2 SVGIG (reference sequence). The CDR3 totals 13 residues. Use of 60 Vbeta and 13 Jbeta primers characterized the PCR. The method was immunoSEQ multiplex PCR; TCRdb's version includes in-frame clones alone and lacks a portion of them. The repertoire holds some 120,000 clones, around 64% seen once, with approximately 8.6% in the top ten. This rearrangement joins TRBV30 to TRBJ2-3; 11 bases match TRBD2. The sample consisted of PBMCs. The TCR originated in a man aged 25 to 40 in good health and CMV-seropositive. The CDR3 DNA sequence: TGTGCCCTAGCGGGGGGCCTCACAGATACGCAGTATTTT. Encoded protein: CALAGGLTDTQYF.